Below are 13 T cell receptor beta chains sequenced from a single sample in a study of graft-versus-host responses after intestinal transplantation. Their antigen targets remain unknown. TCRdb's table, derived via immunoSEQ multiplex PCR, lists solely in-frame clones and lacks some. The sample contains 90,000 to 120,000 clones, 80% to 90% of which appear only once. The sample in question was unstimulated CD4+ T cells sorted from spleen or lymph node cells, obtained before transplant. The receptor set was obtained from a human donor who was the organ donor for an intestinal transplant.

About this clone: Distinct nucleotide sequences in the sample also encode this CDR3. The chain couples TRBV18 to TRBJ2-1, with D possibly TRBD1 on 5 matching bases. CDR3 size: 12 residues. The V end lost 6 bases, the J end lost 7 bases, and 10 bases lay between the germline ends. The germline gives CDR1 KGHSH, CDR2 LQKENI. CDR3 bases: TGTGCCAGCTCCCCCGACAGAAATGAGCAGTTCTTC. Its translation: CASSPDRNEQFF.

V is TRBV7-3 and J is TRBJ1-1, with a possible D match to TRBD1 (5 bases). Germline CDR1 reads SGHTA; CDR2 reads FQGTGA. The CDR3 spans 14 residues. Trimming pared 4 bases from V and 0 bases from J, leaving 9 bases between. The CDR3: CASSSQGVNTEAFF. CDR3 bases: TGTGCCAGCAGCTCCCAAGGGGTGAACACTGAAGCTTTCTTT.

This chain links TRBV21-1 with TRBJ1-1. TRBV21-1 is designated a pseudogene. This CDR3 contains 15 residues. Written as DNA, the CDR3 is TGTGCCAGCAGCAAAGCGAAAAGTGGGAACACTGAAGCTTTCTTT. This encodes CASSKAKSGNTEAFF.

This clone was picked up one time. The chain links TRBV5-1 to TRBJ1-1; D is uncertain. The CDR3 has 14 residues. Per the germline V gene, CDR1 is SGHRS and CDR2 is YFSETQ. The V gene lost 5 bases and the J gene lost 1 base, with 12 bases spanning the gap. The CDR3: CASRMGTANTEAFF. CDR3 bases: TGCGCCAGCAGGATGGGAACAGCGAACACTGAAGCTTTCTTT. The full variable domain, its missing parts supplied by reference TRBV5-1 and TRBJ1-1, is KAGVTQTPRYLIKTRGQQVTLSCSPISGHRSVSWYQQTPGQGLQFLFEYFSETQRNKGNFPGRFSGRQFSNSRSEMNVSTLELGDSALYLCASRMGTANTEAFFGQGTRLTVV.

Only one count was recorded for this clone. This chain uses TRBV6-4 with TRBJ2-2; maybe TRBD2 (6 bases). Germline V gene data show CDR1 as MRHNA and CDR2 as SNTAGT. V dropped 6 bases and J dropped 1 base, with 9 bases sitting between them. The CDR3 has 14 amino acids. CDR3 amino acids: CASSRDLNTGELFF. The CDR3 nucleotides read TGTGCCAGCAGCAGGGACTTGAACACCGGGGAGCTGTTTTTT.

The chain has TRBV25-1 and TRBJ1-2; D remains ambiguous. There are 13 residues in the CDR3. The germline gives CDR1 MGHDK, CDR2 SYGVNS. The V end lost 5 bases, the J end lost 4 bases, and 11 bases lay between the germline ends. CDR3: CASSPSRPYGYTF. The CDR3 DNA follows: TGTGCCAGCAGTCCCTCGCGCCCCTATGGCTACACCTTC.

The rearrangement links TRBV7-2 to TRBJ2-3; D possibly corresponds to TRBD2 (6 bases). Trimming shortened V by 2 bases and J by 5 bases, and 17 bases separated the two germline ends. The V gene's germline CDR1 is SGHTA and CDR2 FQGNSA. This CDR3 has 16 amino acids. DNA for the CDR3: TGTGCCAGCAGCTTATCCCTGGGGAGGTTAGAAGATACGCAGTATTTT. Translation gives CASSLSLGRLEDTQYF.

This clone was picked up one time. CDR3 protein: CAISTGTAYGYTF. CDR3 coding DNA: TGTGCCATCAGTACCGGGACAGCCTATGGCTACACCTTC. V usage is TRBV10-3 and J usage is TRBJ1-2, with 7 bases matching TRBD1. Germline V gene lookup returns CDR1 ENHRY and CDR2 SYGVKD. Trimming removed 5 bases from V and 4 bases from J; junction bases left unmatched: 4. This CDR3 is built from 13 residues.

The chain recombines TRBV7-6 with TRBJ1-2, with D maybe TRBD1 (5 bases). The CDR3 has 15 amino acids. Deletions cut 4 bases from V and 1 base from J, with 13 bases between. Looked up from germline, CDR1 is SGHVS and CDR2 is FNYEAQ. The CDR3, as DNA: TGTGCCAGCAGCTCCCACGGGGGACTTAACTATGGCTACACCTTC. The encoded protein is CASSSHGGLNYGYTF. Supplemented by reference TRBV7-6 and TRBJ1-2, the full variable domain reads GAGVSQSPRYKVTKRGQDVALRCDPISGHVSLYWYRQALGQGPEFLTYFNYEAQQDKSGLPNDRFSAERPEGSISTLTIQRTEQRDSAMYRCASSSHGGLNYGYTFGSGTRLTVV.

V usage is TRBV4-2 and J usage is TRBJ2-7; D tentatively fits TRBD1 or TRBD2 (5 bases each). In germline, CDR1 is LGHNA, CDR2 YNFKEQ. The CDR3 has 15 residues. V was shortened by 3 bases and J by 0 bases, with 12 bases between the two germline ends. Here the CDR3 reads CASSQLGTGSYEQYF. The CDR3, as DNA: TGTGCCAGCAGCCAGCTAGGGACGGGCTCCTACGAGCAGTACTTC.

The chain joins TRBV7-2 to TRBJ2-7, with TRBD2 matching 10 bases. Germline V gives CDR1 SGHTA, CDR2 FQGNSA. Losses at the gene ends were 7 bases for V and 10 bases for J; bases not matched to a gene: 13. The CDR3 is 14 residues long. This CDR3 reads CASKARGLAGVQYF. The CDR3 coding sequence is TGTGCCAGCAAAGCTCGGGGGCTAGCGGGGGTTCAGTACTTC.

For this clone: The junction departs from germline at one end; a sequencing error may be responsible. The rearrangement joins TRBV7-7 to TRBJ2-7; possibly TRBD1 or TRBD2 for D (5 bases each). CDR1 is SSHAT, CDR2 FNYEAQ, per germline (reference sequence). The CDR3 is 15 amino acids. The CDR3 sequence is CASSYGRDATYEQYF. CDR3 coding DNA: TGTGCTAGCAGCTACGGAAGGGACGCCACCTACGAGCAGTACTTC.

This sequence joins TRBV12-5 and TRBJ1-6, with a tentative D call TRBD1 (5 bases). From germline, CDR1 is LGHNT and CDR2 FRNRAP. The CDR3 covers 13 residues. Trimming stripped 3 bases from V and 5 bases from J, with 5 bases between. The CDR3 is CASGLQDNSPLHF. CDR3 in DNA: TGTGCTAGTGGTTTACAGGATAATTCACCCCTCCACTTT.